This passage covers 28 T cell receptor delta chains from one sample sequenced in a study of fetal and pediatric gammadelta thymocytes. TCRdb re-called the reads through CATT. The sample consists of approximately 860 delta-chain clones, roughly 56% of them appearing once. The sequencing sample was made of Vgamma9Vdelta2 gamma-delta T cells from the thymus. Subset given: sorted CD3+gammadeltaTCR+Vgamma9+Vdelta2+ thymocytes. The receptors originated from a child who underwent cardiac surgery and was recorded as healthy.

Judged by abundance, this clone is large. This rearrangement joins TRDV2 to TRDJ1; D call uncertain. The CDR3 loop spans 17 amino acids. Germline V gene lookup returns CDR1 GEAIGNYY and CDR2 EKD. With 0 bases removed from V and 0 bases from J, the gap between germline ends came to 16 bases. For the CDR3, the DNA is TGTGCCTGTGACACCGGAGGCAGAACCCAGTACACCGATAAACTCATCTTT. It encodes CACDTGGRTQYTDKLIF.

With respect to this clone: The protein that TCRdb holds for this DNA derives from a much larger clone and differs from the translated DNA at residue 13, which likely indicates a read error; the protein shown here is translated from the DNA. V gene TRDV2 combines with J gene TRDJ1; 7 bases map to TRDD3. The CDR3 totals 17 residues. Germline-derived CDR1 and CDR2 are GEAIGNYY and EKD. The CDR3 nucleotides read TGTGCCTGTGACACGGTACTGGGGCAAACGTACACCGAAAAACTCATCTTT. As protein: CACDTVLGQTYTEKLIF.

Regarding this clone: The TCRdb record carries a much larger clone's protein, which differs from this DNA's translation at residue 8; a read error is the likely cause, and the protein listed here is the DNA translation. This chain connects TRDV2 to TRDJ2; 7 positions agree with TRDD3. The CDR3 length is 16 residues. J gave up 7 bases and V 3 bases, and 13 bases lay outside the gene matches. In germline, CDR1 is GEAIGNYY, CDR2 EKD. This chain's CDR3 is CACDALLVDTVAQLFF. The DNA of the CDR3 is TGTGCCTGTGACGCCTTGCTGGTGGATACGGTAGCACAACTCTTCTTT.

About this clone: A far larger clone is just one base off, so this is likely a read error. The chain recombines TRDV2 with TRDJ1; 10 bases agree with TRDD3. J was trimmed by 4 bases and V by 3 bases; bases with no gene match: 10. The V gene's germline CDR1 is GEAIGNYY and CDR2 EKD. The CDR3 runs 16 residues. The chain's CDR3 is CACDLTGGLFHDKLIF. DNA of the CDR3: TGTGCCTGTGACCTTACTGGGGGATTGTTCCACGATAAACTCATCTTT.

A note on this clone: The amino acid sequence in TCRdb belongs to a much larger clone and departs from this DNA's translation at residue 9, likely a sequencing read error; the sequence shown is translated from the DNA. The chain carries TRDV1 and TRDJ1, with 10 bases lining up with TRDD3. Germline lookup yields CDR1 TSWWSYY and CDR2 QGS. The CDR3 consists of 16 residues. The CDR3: CAHHRGIRIITDKLIF. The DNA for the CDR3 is TGTGCCCACCACCGGGGGATACGCATTATCACCGATAAACTCATCTTT.

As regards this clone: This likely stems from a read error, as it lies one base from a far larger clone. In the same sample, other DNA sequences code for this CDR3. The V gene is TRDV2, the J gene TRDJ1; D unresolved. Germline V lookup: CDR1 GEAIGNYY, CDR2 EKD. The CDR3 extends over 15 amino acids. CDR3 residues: CACDPVSNGTDKLIF. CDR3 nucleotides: TGTGCATGTGACCCGGTTTCCAACGGGACCGATAAACTCATCTTT.

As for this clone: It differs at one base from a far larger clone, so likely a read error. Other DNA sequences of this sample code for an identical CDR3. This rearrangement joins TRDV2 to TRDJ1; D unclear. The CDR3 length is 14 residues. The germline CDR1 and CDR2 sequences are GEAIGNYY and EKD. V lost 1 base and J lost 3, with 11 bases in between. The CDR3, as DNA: TGTGCCTGTGACACTACTGAGTGGCCCGATAAACTCATCTTT. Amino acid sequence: CACDTTEWPDKLIF.

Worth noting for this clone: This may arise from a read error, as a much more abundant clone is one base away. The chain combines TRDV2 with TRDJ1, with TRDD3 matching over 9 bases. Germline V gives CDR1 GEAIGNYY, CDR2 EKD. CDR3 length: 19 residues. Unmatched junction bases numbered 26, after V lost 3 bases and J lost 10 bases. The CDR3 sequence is CACDSLNVGGYKGEHRLIF. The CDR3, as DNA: TGTGCCTGTGACTCCCTGAATGTGGGGGGATACAAGGGGGAGCATAGACTCATCTTT.

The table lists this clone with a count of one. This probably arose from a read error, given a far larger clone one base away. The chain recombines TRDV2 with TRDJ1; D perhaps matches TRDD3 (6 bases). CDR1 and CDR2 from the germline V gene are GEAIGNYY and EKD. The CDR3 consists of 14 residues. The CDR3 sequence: CARDTSPGARELIF. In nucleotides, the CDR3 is TGTGCCCGTGACACAAGTCCTGGGGCGAGAGAACTCATCTTT.

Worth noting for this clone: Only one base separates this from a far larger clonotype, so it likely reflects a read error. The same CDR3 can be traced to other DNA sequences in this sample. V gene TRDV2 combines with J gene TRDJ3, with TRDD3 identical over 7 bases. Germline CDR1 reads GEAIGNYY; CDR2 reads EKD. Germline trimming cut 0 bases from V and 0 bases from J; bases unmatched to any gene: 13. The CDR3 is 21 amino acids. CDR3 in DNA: TGTGCCTGTGACACCTCGAGTACTGGAGGATACGGCTCCTGGGACACCCGACAGATGTTTTTC. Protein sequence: CACDTSSTGGYGSWDTRQMFF.

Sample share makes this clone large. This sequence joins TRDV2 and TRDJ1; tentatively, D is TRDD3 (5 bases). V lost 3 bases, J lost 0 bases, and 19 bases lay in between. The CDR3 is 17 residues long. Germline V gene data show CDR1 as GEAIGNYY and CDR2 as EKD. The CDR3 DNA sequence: TGTGCCTGTGACGGACGTCGGTGGGGTACTTACACCGATAAACTCATCTTT. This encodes CACDGRRWGTYTDKLIF.

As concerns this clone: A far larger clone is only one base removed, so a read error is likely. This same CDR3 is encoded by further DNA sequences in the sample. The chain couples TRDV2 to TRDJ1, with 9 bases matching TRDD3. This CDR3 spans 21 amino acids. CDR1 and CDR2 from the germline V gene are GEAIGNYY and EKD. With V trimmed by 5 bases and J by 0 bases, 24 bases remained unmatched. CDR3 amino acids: CACASRGAYWGTTPYTDKLIF. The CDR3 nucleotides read TGTGCCTGTGCCTCCCGGGGCGCGTACTGGGGGACAACACCGTACACCGATAAACTCATCTTT.

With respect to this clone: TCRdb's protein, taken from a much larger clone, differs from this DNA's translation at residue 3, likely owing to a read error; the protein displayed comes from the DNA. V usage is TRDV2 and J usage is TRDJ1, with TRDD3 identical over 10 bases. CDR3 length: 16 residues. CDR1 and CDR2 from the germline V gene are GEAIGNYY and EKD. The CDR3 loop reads CAGDTGGIRGADKLIF. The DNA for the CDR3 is TGTGCCGGTGACACCGGGGGGATACGCGGGGCCGATAAACTCATCTTT.

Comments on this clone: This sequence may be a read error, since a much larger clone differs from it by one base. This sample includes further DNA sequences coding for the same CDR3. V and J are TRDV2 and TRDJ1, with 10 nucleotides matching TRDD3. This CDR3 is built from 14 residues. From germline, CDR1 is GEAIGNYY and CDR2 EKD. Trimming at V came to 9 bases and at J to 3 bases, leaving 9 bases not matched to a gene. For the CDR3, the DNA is TGTGCCGGTATGGGGGATACACGCGCCGATAAACTCATCTTT. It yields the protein CAGMGDTRADKLIF.

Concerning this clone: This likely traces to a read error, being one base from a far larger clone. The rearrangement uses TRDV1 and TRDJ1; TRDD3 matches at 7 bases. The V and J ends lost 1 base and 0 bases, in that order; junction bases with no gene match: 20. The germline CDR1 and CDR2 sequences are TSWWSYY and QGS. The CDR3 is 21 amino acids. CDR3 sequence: CALGERDDMEDTLPYTDKLIF. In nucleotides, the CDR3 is TGTGCTCTTGGGGAACGAGATGATATGGAGGATACGCTACCCTACACCGATAAACTCATCTTT.

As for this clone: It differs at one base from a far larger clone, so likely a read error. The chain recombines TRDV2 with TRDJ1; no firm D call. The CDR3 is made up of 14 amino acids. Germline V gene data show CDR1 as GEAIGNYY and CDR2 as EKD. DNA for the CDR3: TGTTCCTGTGACACAGTGGGTCTCACCGATAAACTCATCTTT. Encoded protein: CSCDTVGLTDKLIF.

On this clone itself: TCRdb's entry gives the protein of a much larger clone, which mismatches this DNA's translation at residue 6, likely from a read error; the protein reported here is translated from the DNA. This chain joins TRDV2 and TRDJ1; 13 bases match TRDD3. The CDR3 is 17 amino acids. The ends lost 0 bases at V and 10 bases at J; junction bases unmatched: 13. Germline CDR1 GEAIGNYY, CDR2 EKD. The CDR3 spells CACDTESVDWGIRALIF. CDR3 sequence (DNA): TGTGCCTGTGACACCGAAAGCGTGGACTGGGGGATACGGGCACTCATCTTT.

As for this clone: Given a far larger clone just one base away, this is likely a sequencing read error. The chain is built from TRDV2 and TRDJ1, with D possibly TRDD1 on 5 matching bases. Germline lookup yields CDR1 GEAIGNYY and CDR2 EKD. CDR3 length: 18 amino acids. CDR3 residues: CACDTGSVNREITGKLIF. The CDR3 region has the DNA TGTGCCTGTGACACCGGTTCTGTGAATAGGGAAATTACCGGTAAACTCATCTTT.

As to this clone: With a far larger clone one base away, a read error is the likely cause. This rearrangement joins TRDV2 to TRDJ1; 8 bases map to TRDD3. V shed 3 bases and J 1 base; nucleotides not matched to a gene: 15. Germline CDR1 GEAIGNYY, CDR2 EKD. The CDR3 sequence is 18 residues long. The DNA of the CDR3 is TGTGCCTGTGACGCCCGGTTAGAGAGGGATACGGGCACCGATAAACTCATCTTT. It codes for CACDARLERDTGTDKLIF.

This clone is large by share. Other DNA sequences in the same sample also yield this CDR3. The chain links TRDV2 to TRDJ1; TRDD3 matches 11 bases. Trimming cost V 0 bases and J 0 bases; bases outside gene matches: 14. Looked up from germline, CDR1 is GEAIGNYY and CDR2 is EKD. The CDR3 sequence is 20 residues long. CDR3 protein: CACDTSYIRLGDNHTDKLIF. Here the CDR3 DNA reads TGTGCCTGTGACACCTCCTACATACGACTGGGGGATAATCACACCGATAAACTCATCTTT.

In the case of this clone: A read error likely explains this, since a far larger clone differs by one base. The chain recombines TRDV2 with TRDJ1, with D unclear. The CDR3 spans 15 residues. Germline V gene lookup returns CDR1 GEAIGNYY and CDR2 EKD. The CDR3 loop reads CACDPVSNGTEKLIF. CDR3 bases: TGTGCCTGTGACCCGGTTTCCAACGGGACCGAAAAACTCATCTTT.

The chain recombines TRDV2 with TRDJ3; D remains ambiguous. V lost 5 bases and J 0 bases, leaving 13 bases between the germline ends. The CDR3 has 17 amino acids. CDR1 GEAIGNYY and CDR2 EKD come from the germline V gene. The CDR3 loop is CACAPGSGSWDTRQMFF. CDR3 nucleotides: TGTGCCTGTGCCCCTGGATCGGGCTCCTGGGACACCCGACAGATGTTTTTC.

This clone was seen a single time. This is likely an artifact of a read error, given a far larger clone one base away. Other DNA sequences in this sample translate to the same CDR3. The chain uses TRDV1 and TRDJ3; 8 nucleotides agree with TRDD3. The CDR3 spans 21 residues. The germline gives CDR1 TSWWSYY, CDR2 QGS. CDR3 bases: TGTGCTCTTGGGGAAATCGACGGGTGGGGGATGAGCTCCTGGGACACACGACAGATGTTTTTC. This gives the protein CALGEIDGWGMSSWDTRQMFF.

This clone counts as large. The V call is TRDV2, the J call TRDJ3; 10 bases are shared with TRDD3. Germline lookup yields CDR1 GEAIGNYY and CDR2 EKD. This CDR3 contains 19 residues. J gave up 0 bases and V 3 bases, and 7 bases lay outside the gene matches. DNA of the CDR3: TGTGCCTGTGACCACCTGGGGGATAAAGGCTCCTGGGACACCCGACAGATGTTTTTC. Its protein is CACDHLGDKGSWDTRQMFF.

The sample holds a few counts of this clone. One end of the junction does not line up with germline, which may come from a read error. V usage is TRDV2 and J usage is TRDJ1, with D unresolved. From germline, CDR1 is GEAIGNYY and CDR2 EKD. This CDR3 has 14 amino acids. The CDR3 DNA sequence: TGTGCCTGTGACACAGTTGGTCTCACCGGTAAACTCATCTTT. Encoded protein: CACDTVGLTGKLIF.

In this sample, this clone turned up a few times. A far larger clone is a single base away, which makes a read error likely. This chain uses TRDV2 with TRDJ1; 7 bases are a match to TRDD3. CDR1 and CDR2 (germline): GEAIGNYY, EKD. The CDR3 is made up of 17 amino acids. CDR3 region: CARDPFHRDWGTDKLIF. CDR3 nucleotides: TGTGCCCGTGACCCCTTTCACAGGGACTGGGGAACCGATAAACTCATCTTT.

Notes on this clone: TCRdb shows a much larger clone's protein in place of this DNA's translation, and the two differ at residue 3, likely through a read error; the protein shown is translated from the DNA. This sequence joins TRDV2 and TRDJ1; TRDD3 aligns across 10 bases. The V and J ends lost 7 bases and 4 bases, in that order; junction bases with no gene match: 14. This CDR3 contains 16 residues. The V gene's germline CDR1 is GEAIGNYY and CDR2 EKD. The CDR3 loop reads CAWDRAILGDYDKLIF. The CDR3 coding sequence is TGTGCCTGGGACCGGGCCATACTGGGGGATTACGATAAACTCATCTTT.

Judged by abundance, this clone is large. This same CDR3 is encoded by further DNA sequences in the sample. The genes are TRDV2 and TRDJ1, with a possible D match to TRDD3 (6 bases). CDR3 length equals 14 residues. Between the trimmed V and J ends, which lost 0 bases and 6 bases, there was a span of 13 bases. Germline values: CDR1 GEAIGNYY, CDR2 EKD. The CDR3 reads CACDTEGGGYKLIF. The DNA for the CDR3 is TGTGCCTGTGACACCGAAGGGGGAGGTTATAAACTCATCTTT.